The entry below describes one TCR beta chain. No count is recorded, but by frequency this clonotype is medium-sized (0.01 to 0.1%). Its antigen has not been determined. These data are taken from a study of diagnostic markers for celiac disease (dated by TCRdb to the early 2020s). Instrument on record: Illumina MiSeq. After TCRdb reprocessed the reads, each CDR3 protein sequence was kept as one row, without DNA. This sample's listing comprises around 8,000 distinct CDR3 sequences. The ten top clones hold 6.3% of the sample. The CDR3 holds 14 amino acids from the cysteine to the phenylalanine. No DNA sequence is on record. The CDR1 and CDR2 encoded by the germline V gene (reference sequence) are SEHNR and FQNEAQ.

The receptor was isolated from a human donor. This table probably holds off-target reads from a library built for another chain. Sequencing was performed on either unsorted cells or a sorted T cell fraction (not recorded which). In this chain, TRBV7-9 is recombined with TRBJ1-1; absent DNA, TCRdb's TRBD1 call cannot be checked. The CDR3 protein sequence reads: CASSLLYRGPEAFF.